A selection of T cell receptor beta chains follows, all from one sample in a study of identical twins. TCRdb re-called the 5' RACE reads with MiXCR, one entry per CDR3 protein. The data show more than 650,000 distinct CDR3 sequences, around 5.7% seen once. The specimen was naive T cells sorted from blood. The receptor source for this set is a man aged 18 to 29 in good health. CDR3s include the opening cysteine and the closing phenylalanine or tryptophan. D genes are given only for firm matches. Size is stated for part of the rows, as once, few or many counts, or as a class when the clone is expanded.

>TRBV9|TRBD2|TRBJ2-3|many
CASSVASGTSTDTQYF
TGTGCCAGCAGCGTAGCTAGCGGAACTAGCACAGATACGCAGTATTTT
>TRBV29-1|-|TRBJ2-7|few
CSVEGAATTSYEQYF
TGCAGCGTTGAAGGAGCGGCGACGACCTCCTACGAGCAGTACTTC
>TRBV27|-|TRBJ1-2|-
CASSLGAGAGYTF
TGTGCCAGCAGCTTAGGGGCAGGGGCCGGCTACACCTTC
>TRBV6-1|-|TRBJ2-3|few
CASRPGSAGTDTQYF
TGTGCCAGCCGCCCAGGCTCTGCCGGCACAGATACGCAGTATTTT
>TRBV12-3/TRBV12-4|TRBD1|TRBJ2-2|-
CASSRQGATGELFF
TGTGCCAGCAGTCGACAGGGGGCGACCGGGGAGCTGTTTTTT
>TRBV9|-|TRBJ2-3|many
CASSVETGTSSTDTQYF
TGTGCCAGCAGCGTAGAAACCGGGACATCCTCCACAGATACGCAGTATTTT
>TRBV28|TRBD1|TRBJ2-1|few
CASSLSARGREQFF
TGTGCCAGCAGTTTATCGGCCAGGGGGCGTGAGCAGTTCTTC
>TRBV29-1|-|TRBJ2-5|-
CSVYGGPVEETQYF
TGCAGCGTTTACGGCGGGCCGGTCGAAGAGACCCAGTACTTC
>TRBV9|-|TRBJ2-3|many
CASTSLIGTDTQYF
TGTGCCAGCACCTCCCTCATTGGCACAGATACGCAGTATTTT
>TRBV7-9|-|TRBJ2-5|few
CASSYRAPQETQYF
TGTGCCAGCAGCTACAGGGCACCCCAAGAGACCCAGTACTTC
>TRBV28|TRBD2|TRBJ2-1|many
CASMVGGRINEQFF
TGTGCCAGCATGGTGGGAGGGCGTATCAATGAGCAGTTCTTC
>TRBV27|TRBD2|TRBJ2-3|-
CASSKRSSWREGRTDTQYF
TGTGCCAGCAGCAAAAGGAGCAGTTGGCGGGAGGGACGTACAGATACGCAGTATTTT
>TRBV20-1|-|TRBJ2-3|-
CSARDQAGWTDTQYF
TGCAGTGCTAGGGACCAGGCGGGATGGACAGATACGCAGTATTTT
>TRBV5-6|TRBD2|TRBJ2-3|many
CASSFPGLAGVRDTQYF
TGTGCCAGCAGCTTTCCGGGACTAGCGGGAGTTCGGGATACGCAGTATTTT
>TRBV6-1|TRBD1|TRBJ2-7|few
CASGDLGQADYEQYF
TGTGCCAGCGGGGATTTGGGACAGGCTGACTACGAGCAGTACTTC
>TRBV7-3|TRBD2|TRBJ2-1|-
CASSLIGLADNEQFF
TGTGCCAGCAGCTTAATAGGACTAGCGGACAATGAGCAGTTCTTC
>TRBV3-1|-|TRBJ2-1|many
CASSQQPDLYNEQFF
TGTGCCAGCAGCCAACAGCCTGATCTCTACAATGAGCAGTTCTTC
>TRBV27|-|TRBJ1-1|-
CASSLAALNTEAFF
TGTGCCAGCAGTTTAGCGGCTTTGAACACTGAAGCTTTCTTT
>TRBV20-1|-|TRBJ2-3|-
CGGEGGVSDTQYF
TGCGGAGGGGAGGGGGGTGTGTCAGATACGCAGTATTTT
>TRBV10-3|-|TRBJ2-3|few
CAISVGSSSTDTQYF
TGTGCCATCAGTGTCGGATCCTCTAGCACAGATACGCAGTATTTT
>TRBV19|TRBD1|TRBJ2-7|-
CASSPNRGVDEQYF
TGTGCCAGTAGTCCGAACAGGGGTGTGGACGAGCAGTACTTC
>TRBV24-1|TRBD1|TRBJ2-3|few
CATSDQGQHTDTQYF
TGTGCCACCAGTGACCAGGGACAGCACACAGATACGCAGTATTTT
>TRBV25-1|TRBD1|TRBJ1-1|many
CASSEYGGQLGTEAFF
TGTGCCAGCAGTGAATATGGGGGACAGTTAGGGACTGAAGCTTTCTTT
>TRBV6-1|TRBD2|TRBJ2-6|many
CASSESGEPGANVLTF
TGTGCCAGCAGTGAGAGCGGGGAACCTGGGGCCAACGTCCTGACTTTC
>TRBV20-1|-|TRBJ1-2|-
CSATEGGRGYTF
TGCAGTGCTACCGAGGGGGGTCGCGGTTACACCTTC
>TRBV28|-|TRBJ2-1|many
CASSGRAGNEQFF
TGTGCCAGCAGTGGAAGGGCGGGCAATGAGCAGTTCTTC
>TRBV9|TRBD1|TRBJ1-1|many
CASSDRAGTEAFF
TGTGCCAGCAGTGACAGGGCGGGCACTGAAGCTTTCTTT
>TRBV4-3|-|TRBJ2-5|-
CASSQDRGRGGRETQYF
TGCGCCAGCAGCCAAGACAGGGGCAGGGGGGGAAGAGAGACCCAGTACTTC
>TRBV7-2|TRBD2|TRBJ2-1|many
CASSLSLAVNEQFF
TGTGCCAGCAGCTTGTCCCTAGCGGTGAATGAGCAGTTCTTC
>TRBV7-2|-|TRBJ2-1|few
CASSSRKLAIAYNEQFF
TGTGCCAGCAGCTCAAGAAAGCTAGCGATTGCCTACAATGAGCAGTTCTTC
>TRBV9|-|TRBJ2-1|many
CASSVGGRELWGEQFF
TGTGCCAGCAGCGTAGGGGGGCGGGAGTTATGGGGTGAGCAGTTCTTC
>TRBV7-2|TRBD1|TRBJ2-3|many
CASSLGPSSTGRRVTQYF
TGTGCCAGCAGCTTAGGGCCTTCTTCGACAGGGAGAAGAGTTACGCAGTATTTT
>TRBV5-5|TRBD1|TRBJ1-1|few
CASTSSGGLDTEAFF
TGTGCCAGCACCTCCTCAGGGGGGCTAGACACTGAAGCTTTCTTT
>TRBV7-8|-|TRBJ1-1|many
CASSLVRVNTEAFF
TGTGCCAGCAGCTTAGTCCGAGTGAACACTGAAGCTTTCTTT
>TRBV20-1|-|TRBJ1-1|many
CSARLTARIEAFF
TGCAGTGCTCGCCTGACGGCCCGAATTGAAGCTTTCTTT
>TRBV15|-|TRBJ1-6|many
CATSRDPQGRGSPLHF
TGTGCCACCAGCAGAGATCCTCAGGGAAGGGGTTCACCCCTCCACTTT
>TRBV20-1|-|TRBJ1-1|many
CSARSFGGNTEAFF
TGCAGTGCTAGATCATTCGGGGGGAACACTGAAGCTTTCTTT
>TRBV24-1|TRBD2|TRBJ2-1|many
CATSDRTGASGIRNEQFF
TGTGCCACCAGTGATCGTACAGGGGCTAGCGGGATTAGGAATGAGCAGTTCTTC
>TRBV29-1|-|TRBJ1-1|many
CSVETATEAFF
TGCAGCGTTGAAACCGCCACTGAAGCTTTCTTT
>TRBV10-1|-|TRBJ2-1|many
CASRKWTESNNEQFF
TGCGCCAGCAGAAAATGGACAGAATCGAACAATGAGCAGTTCTTC
>TRBV2|-|TRBJ1-2|many
CASSGARSSYGYTF
TGTGCCAGCAGCGGCGCGAGGTCTAGCTATGGCTACACCTTC
>TRBV3-1|TRBD1|TRBJ1-2|many
CASSQTTGRSGYTF
TGTGCCAGCAGCCAAACGACAGGGAGGAGCGGCTACACCTTC
>TRBV29-1|-|TRBJ2-2|many
CSAYRGRAGELFF
TGCAGCGCGTACAGGGGGAGGGCCGGGGAGCTGTTTTTT
>TRBV6-1|TRBD1|TRBJ2-3|many
CASSTGITDTQYF
TGTGCCAGTTCGACAGGGATCACAGATACGCAGTATTTT
>TRBV5-1|TRBD2|TRBJ2-3|few
CASSLAFGTSETDTQYF
TGCGCCAGCAGCTTGGCCTTCGGGACTAGCGAAACAGATACGCAGTATTTT
>TRBV12-3/TRBV12-4|-|TRBJ1-1|many
CASTLRGTEAFF
TGTGCCAGCACTTTACGGGGGACTGAAGCTTTCTTT
>TRBV15|TRBD1|TRBJ2-3|many
CATSSIRDRGPFGTDTQYF
TGTGCCACCAGCAGCATCCGGGACAGGGGGCCGTTTGGCACAGATACGCAGTATTTT
>TRBV28|-|TRBJ2-7|few
CASRRGNEQYF
TGTGCCAGCAGAAGGGGAAACGAGCAGTACTTC
>TRBV6-2/TRBV6-3|-|TRBJ2-1|many
CASAGANEQFF
TGTGCCAGCGCCGGGGCAAATGAGCAGTTCTTC
>TRBV12-5|-|TRBJ1-1|-
CASGPAGRNTEAFF
TGTGCTAGTGGGCCGGCAGGGCGGAACACTGAAGCTTTCTTT
>TRBV7-7|-|TRBJ2-1|many
CASSPVVTRSDNEQFF
TGTGCCAGCAGCCCGGTGGTGACTCGGAGCGACAATGAGCAGTTCTTC
>TRBV9|TRBD2|TRBJ2-3|many
CASSVAAGVRTDTQYF
TGTGCCAGCAGCGTAGCGGCGGGAGTTCGCACAGATACGCAGTATTTT
>TRBV6-1|TRBD1|TRBJ1-6|few
CASSRSGQGSSPLHF
TGTGCCAGCAGTAGATCGGGACAGGGTAGTTCACCCCTCCACTTT
>TRBV20-1|-|TRBJ2-3|-
CSASYEADTQYF
TGCAGTGCTAGCTACGAGGCAGATACGCAGTATTTT
>TRBV28|-|TRBJ1-2|few
CASSFRDRRDYGYTF
TGTGCCAGCAGTTTTCGAGACCGGAGAGACTATGGCTACACCTTC
>TRBV5-1|-|TRBJ2-1|many
CASSSAQNSYNEQFF
TGCGCCAGCAGCTCAGCCCAGAACTCCTACAATGAGCAGTTCTTC
>TRBV16|TRBD2|TRBJ2-7|-
CASSPAPPGGRGYEQYF
TGTGCCAGCAGCCCTGCCCCCCCCGGCGGGAGGGGGTACGAGCAGTACTTC